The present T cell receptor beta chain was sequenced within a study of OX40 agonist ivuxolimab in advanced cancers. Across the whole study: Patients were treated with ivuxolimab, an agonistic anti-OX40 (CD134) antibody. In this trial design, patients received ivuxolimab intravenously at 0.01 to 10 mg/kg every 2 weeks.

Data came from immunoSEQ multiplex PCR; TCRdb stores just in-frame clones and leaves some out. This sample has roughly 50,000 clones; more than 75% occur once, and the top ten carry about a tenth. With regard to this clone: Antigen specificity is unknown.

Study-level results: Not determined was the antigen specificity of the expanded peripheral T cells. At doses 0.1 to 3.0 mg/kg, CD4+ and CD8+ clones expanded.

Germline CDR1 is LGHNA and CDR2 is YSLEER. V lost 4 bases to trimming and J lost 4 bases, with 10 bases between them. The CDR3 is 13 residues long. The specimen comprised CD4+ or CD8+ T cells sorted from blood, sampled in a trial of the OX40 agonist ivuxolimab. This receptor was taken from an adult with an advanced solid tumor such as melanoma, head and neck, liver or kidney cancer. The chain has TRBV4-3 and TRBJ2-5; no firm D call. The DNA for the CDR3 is TGCGCCAGCAGCCCAACCTCTCTAGAGACCCAGTACTTC. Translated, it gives CASSPTSLETQYF.